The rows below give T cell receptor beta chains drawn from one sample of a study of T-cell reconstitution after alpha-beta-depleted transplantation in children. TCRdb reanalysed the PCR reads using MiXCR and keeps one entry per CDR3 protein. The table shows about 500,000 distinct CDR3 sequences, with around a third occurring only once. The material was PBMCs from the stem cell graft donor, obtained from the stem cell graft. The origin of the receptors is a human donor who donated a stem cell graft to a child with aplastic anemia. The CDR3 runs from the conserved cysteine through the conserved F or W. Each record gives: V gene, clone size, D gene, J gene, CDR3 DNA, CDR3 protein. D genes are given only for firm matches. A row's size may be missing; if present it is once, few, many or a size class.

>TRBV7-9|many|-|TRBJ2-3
TGTGCCAGCAGCTTAACTGGGTTGACAGATACGCAGTATTTT
CASSLTGLTDTQYF
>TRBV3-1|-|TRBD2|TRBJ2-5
TGTGCCAGCAGCCAAGGGACTAGTTCGGAGACCCAGTACTTC
CASSQGTSSETQYF
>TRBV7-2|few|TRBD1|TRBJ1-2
TGTGCCAGCAGCCCGCGACAGGGGGCACGGGGCTACACCTTC
CASSPRQGARGYTF
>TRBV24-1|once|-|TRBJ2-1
TGTGCCACCAGTGCCTTGAATGAGCAGTTCTTC
CATSALNEQFF
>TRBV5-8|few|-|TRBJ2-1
TGTGCCAGCAGCCCTCACGCGGCTAAATACAATGAGCAGTTCTTC
CASSPHAAKYNEQFF
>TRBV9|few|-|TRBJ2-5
TGTGCCAGCAGCGAAAATGAACGGGTACCCCAAGAGACCCAGTACTTC
CASSENERVPQETQYF
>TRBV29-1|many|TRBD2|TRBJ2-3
TGCAGCGTTGGGGGGATGACTAGCGGGAGTACAGATACGCAGTATTTT
CSVGGMTSGSTDTQYF
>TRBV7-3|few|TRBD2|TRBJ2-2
TGTGCCAGCAGCGAGGGACTATCCACCGGGGAGCTGTTTTTT
CASSEGLSTGELFF
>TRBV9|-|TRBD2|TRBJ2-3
TGTGCCTCGGGGGGAGGGCGAGATACGCAGTATTTT
CASGGGRDTQYF
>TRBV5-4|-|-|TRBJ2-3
TGTGCCAGCAGCTTGGAGGGCAGTGCAAATACGCAGTATTTT
CASSLEGSANTQYF
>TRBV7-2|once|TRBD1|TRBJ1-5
TGTGCCAGCAGAGGACAGGTCAATCAGCCCCAGCATTTT
CASRGQVNQPQHF
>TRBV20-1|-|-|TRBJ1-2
TGCAGTGCCCCACAGGGTACTAACTATGGCTACACCTTC
CSAPQGTNYGYTF
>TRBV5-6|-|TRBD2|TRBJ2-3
TGTGCCAGCAGCTGGGGGTCTAGCGGGAGTACAGATACGCAGTATTTT
CASSWGSSGSTDTQYF
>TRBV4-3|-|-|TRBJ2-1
TGCGCCAGCAGCCCCAGGGCTACCTACAATGAGCGGTTCTTC
CASSPRATYNERFF
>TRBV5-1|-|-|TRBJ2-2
TGCGCCAGCAGCCGGGACTCCAGAGCCGACACCGGGGAGCTGTTTTTT
CASSRDSRADTGELFF
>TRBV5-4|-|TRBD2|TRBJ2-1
TGTGCCAGCAGCCCAGGGACTAACCAGCAGTTCTTC
CASSPGTNQQFF
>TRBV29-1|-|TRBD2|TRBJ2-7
TGCAGCGTTGGGACTAGCGGGGATTACGAGCAGTACTTC
CSVGTSGDYEQYF
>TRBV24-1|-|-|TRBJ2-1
TGTGCCACCAGTGATGCGACTGGGCCCTCCTACAATGAGCAGTTCTTC
CATSDATGPSYNEQFF
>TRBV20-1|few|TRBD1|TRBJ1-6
TGCAGTGCTACTACAGGGGTGGAAAATTCACCCCTCCACTTT
CSATTGVENSPLHF
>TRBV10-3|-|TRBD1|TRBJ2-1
TGTGCCATCAGTGGGGCCCGGGACAGGGGAAATGAGCAGTTCTTC
CAISGARDRGNEQFF
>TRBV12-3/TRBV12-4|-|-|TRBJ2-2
TGTGCCAGCAGCCATCCTCGACGACGAGCAAATACGAACACCGGGGAGCTGTTTTTT
CASSHPRRRANTNTGELFF
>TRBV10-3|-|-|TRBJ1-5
TGTGCCATCAGTGAGTTGGGGGATCAGCCCCAGCATTTT
CAISELGDQPQHF
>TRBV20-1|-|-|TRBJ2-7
TGCAGTGCTAGACCCAACAGGGCCTACGAGCAGTACTTC
CSARPNRAYEQYF
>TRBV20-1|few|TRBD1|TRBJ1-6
TGCAGTGCTCGACAGGGTGAAAATTCACCCCTCCACTTT
CSARQGENSPLHF
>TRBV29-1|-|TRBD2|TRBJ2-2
TGCAGCGCAATACCAGCGGGAGCTAGCACCGGGGAGCTGTTTTTT
CSAIPAGASTGELFF
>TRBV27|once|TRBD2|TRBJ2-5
TGTGCCAGCAGTTTATTTGGGGAGGGTGTGGAGACCCAGTACTTC
CASSLFGEGVETQYF
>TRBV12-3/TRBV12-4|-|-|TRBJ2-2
TGTGCCAGCAGTTCTGTGCTTAGCACCGGGGAGCTGTTTTTT
CASSSVLSTGELFF
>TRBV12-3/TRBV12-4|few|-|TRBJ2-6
TGTGCCAGCAGTGACAGGCACTCTGGGGCCAACGTCCTGACTTTC
CASSDRHSGANVLTF
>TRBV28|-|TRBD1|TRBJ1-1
TGTGCCAGCAGTCTTCCGGGACAGGGTAACACTGAAGCTTTCTTT
CASSLPGQGNTEAFF
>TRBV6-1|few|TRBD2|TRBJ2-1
TGTGCCAGCAGCCGCCCCGGGCTAGCGGGAATCAATGAGCAGTTCTTC
CASSRPGLAGINEQFF
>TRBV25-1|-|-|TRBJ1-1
TGTGCCAGCACCCCTTGGGGGGCCGGCACTGAAGCTTTCTTT
CASTPWGAGTEAFF
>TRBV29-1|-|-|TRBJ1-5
TGCAGCGTCAAGTCTGGACAGAGCAATCAGCCCCAGCATTTT
CSVKSGQSNQPQHF
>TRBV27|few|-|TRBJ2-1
TGTGCCAGCAGTTTAGGGACCAGAATAAAGGAGCAGTTCTTC
CASSLGTRIKEQFF
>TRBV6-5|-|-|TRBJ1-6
TGTGCCAGCAGTTACGGGTCGGCCAGTTCTTCACCCCTCCACTTT
CASSYGSASSSPLHF
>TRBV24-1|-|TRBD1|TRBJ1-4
TGTGCCACCGGACCGGGACAGGGCTATGAAAAACTGTTTTTT
CATGPGQGYEKLFF
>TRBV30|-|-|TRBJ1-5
TGTGCCTGGAGTGTACTGGGCCCCAATCAGCCCCAGCATTTT
CAWSVLGPNQPQHF
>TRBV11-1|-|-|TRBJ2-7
TGTGCCAGCAGCTTGCAAGACGAGCAGTACTTC
CASSLQDEQYF
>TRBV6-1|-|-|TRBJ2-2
TGTGCCAGCCGTGGGGGGGCTAGTAAGAACACCGGGGAGCTGTTTTTT
CASRGGASKNTGELFF
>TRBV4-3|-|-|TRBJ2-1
TGCGCCAGCAGCCAAGATGGGGCTAGTTGGAATGAGCAGTTCTTC
CASSQDGASWNEQFF
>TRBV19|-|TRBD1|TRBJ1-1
TGTGCCAGTATCCCACAGGGGCCTATGAACACTGAAGCTTTCTTT
CASIPQGPMNTEAFF
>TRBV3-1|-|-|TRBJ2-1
TGTGCCAGCAGCCAATCGCTAACGAACCACAATGAGCAGTTCTTC
CASSQSLTNHNEQFF
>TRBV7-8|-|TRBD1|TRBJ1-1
TGTGCCAGCAGCCCCGGGCAGGGGGTGCTAACTGAAGCTTTCTTT
CASSPGQGVLTEAFF
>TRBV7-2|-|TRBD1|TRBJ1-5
TGTGCCAGCAGCTTAGTTCCAGGGGGCGGCAATCAGCCCCAGCATTTT
CASSLVPGGGNQPQHF
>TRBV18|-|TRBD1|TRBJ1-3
TGTGCCAGCTCACCCACAGGGGAGAACACCATATATTTT
CASSPTGENTIYF
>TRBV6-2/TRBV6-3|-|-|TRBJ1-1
TGTGCCAGCAGTTACAGTAGGACAGCGGATATGAACACTGAAGCTTTCTTT
CASSYSRTADMNTEAFF
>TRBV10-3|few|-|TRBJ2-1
TGTGCCATCAGTCCGTCACAACCTGGTTCCTACAATGAGCAGTTCTTC
CAISPSQPGSYNEQFF
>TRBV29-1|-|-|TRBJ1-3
TGCAGCGTTGGCCGGGACTCACCCTCTTCTGGAAACACCATATATTTT
CSVGRDSPSSGNTIYF
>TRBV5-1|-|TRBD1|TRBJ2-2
TGCGCCAGCAGCCTCTTTGGTGAGGGGGCGGCCGGGGAGCTGTTTTTT
CASSLFGEGAAGELFF
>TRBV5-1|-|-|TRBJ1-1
TGCGCCAGCAGCTTGGCCAGTGCCACTGAAGCTTTCTTT
CASSLASATEAFF
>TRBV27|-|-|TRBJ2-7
TGTGCCAGCAGTTCCGGACAAACGTTTTACAACGAGCAGTACTTC
CASSSGQTFYNEQYF
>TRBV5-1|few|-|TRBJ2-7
TGCGCCAGCAGCTTGGTTCCAGGGCTGGGCGAGCAGTACTTC
CASSLVPGLGEQYF
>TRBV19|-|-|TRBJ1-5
TGTGCCAGTAGTATGCAGACAGGTAATCAGCCCCAGCATTTT
CASSMQTGNQPQHF
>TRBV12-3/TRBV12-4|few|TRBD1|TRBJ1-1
TGTGCCAGCAGTTACGACAGGGTGACTTTCTTT
CASSYDRVTFF
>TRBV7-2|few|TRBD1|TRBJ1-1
TGTGCCAGCAGCTTGACAGGGGACGCTTTCTTT
CASSLTGDAFF
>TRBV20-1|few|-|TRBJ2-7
TGCAGTGCTAGGGGTCAGGCGGGCCCCTACGAGCAGTACTTC
CSARGQAGPYEQYF
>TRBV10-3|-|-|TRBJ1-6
TGTGCCATCAGGGGAGAATGGGGAAATTCACCCCTCCACTTT
CAIRGEWGNSPLHF
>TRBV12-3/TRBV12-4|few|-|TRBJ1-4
TGTGCCAGCAGTTTTCGAACAGCTTCAACTAATGAAAAACTGTTTTTT
CASSFRTASTNEKLFF
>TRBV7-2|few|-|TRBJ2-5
TGTGCCAGCAGCTTTGATGCGGGACGGTCGGAGACCCAGTACTTC
CASSFDAGRSETQYF
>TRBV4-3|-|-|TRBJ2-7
TGCGCCAGCAGCCAACGGGACACCCCCTACGAGCAGTACTTC
CASSQRDTPYEQYF
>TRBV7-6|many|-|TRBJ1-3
TGTGCCAGCAGCTCCAGGGCCACAGGGTATGGAAACACCATATATTTT
CASSSRATGYGNTIYF